Presented here are 32 T cell receptor beta chains from one specimen sequenced in a study of blood T cell repertoires in COVID-19. Sequencing was performed with immunoSEQ multiplex PCR; in TCRdb, only in-frame clones are kept and a portion is missing. The data contain under 200,000 clones, 85% to 90% of them singletons. The sample comprised peripheral blood. Every receptor here comes from a man in his fifties or sixties who had recovered from COVID-19.

This chain links TRBV6-6 with TRBJ1-2; TRBD1 is a possible D gene (6 bases). The CDR3 length is 15 residues. Deletions cut 1 base from V and 8 bases from J, with 17 bases between. Germline loops: CDR1 MNHNY, CDR2 SVGAGI (reference sequence). CDR3 coding DNA: TGTGCCAGCAGTTACTTTCGTGGACAGCCGTGGGGCTACACCTTC. This gives the protein CASSYFRGQPWGYTF.

This sequence joins TRBV7-9 and TRBJ1-6; tentative D call: TRBD1 (5 bases). This CDR3 contains 13 residues. The germline gives CDR1 SEHNR, CDR2 FQNEAQ (reference sequence). As DNA, the CDR3 is TGTGCTTGGCGGGGGGGACCTAATTCACCCCTCCACTTT. Translated, it gives CAWRGGPNSPLHF.

The genes are TRBV21-1 and TRBJ2-7; the table names TRBD1, a call not compared with the DNA. TRBV21-1 has pseudogene status. This CDR3 spans 17 amino acids. The CDR3 loop is CASSKSPGQRISYEQYF. In DNA form, the CDR3 reads TGTGCCAGCAGCAAAAGCCCAGGACAGCGAATCTCCTACGAGCAGTACTTC.

This clone has more than one count but fewer than ten. The V call is TRBV2, the J call TRBJ2-7; 8 bases fit TRBD2. The CDR3 is made up of 14 amino acids. The germline CDR1 and CDR2 sequences are SNHLY and FYNNEI. Trimming took 8 bases from V and 0 from J; bases not matched to a gene: 6. The DNA for the CDR3 is TGTGCCAGCCGCGGGACTAGGAGCTCCTACGAGCAGTACTTC. The encoded protein is CASRGTRSSYEQYF.

This clone was detected once. V gene TRBV5-4 combines with J gene TRBJ1-1; 8 bases line up with TRBD1. The germline gives CDR1 SGHNT, CDR2 YYREEE (reference sequence). The CDR3 length is 16 residues. V was clipped by 4 bases and J by 0 bases; unmatched bases: 8. CDR3 sequence: CASSRGQVGMNTEAFF. DNA of the CDR3: TGTGCCAGCAGCCGGGGACAGGTGGGGATGAACACTGAAGCTTTCTTT.

The V call is TRBV7-2, the J call TRBJ2-1; 12 nucleotides align to TRBD2. The V segment lost 3 bases and the J segment 5 bases; nucleotides outside the gene matches: 14. Germline lookup yields CDR1 SGHTA and CDR2 FQGNSA. The CDR3 has 19 residues. CDR3 residues: CASSFLSFPLAGGNNEQFF. The DNA of the CDR3 is TGTGCCAGCAGCTTCCTCTCTTTCCCGCTAGCGGGGGGGAACAATGAGCAGTTCTTC.

The genes are TRBV11-1 and TRBJ2-7, with 7 positions matching TRBD1. Per the germline V gene, CDR1 is SGHAT and CDR2 is FQDESV (reference sequence). V was pared by 5 bases and J by 5 bases, with 12 bases of the junction left unmatched. CDR3 length: 15 amino acids. CDR3 coding DNA: TGTGCCAGCAGCAACCAGGGACAGTGGGCCAACGAGCAGTACTTC. Its translation is CASSNQGQWANEQYF.

This chain connects TRBV18 to TRBJ2-1; tentative D call: TRBD2 (5 bases). The V end lost 3 bases, the J end lost 7 bases, and 7 bases lay between the germline ends. Looked up from germline, CDR1 is KGHSH and CDR2 is LQKENI. The CDR3 is 12 amino acids. Written as DNA, the CDR3 is TGTGCCAGCTCACCGGACTTAAATGAGCAGTTCTTC. It specifies CASSPDLNEQFF.

V gene TRBV3-1 (or the pseudogene TRBV3-2) combines with J gene TRBJ2-7, with TRBD1 as a possible D gene (6 bases). The ends were cut back, 1 base at V and 3 bases at J, with 10 bases in the middle. Looked up from germline, CDR1 is LGHDT and CDR2 is YNNKEL (reference sequence). The CDR3 totals 14 residues. The CDR3 loop is CASSQAGHVYEQYF. The CDR3 nucleotides are TGTGCCAGCAGCCAAGCGGGACATGTCTACGAGCAGTACTTC.

As DNA, the CDR3 is TGTGCCAGCAGCTCAGGGGGCAGGACTGAAGCTTTCTTT. Protein sequence: CASSSGGRTEAFF. This chain joins TRBV12-3 or TRBV12-4 and TRBJ1-1, with 8 bases that match TRBD1. Unmatched junction bases numbered 5, after V lost 6 bases and J lost 5 bases. CDR3 length equals 13 residues.

The rearrangement joins TRBV3-1 (or the pseudogene TRBV3-2) to TRBJ2-7; D is undetermined. V dropped 1 base and J dropped 6 bases, with 7 bases sitting between them. Germline V gives CDR1 LGHDT, CDR2 YNNKEL (reference sequence). The CDR3 has 12 amino acids. CDR3 loop: CASSQGFGEQYF. CDR3 DNA sequence: TGTGCCAGCAGCCAAGGATTCGGCGAGCAGTACTTC.

The chain couples TRBV10-2 to TRBJ1-1; 9 nucleotides agree with TRBD1. The CDR3 sequence is 13 residues long. Trimming cost V 7 bases and J 4 bases; bases outside gene matches: 4. The germline V gene has CDR1 WSHSY and CDR2 SAAADI. For the CDR3, the DNA is TGCGCCAGCACGGTACAGGGGGCCACTGAAGCTTTCTTT. Encoded protein: CASTVQGATEAFF.

This chain joins TRBV7-9 and TRBJ2-3; 8 nucleotides match TRBD2. The trim removed 5 bases at V and 7 bases at J, leaving 14 bases unmatched. CDR1 SEHNR and CDR2 FQNEAQ come from the germline V gene (reference sequence). This CDR3 spans 16 amino acids. In DNA, the CDR3 is TGTGCCAGCAGCCCGTCTGGGGACGGGGGGGGAAATACGCAGTATTTT. It specifies CASSPSGDGGGNTQYF.

This chain uses TRBV10-3 with TRBJ2-3; D gene ambiguous. V dropped 0 bases and J dropped 6 bases, with 7 bases sitting between them. The CDR3 covers 13 residues. Germline V gives CDR1 ENHRY, CDR2 SYGVKD. In DNA form, the CDR3 reads TGTGCCATCAGTGAGTCACCTGAGGATACGCAGTATTTT. It specifies CAISESPEDTQYF.

In DNA, the CDR3 is TGTGCCAGCAGTTTAGTAGGACATACCGGCTACACCTTC. As protein: CASSLVGHTGYTF. The V call is TRBV12-3 or TRBV12-4, the J call TRBJ1-2, with D maybe TRBD1 (5 bases). This CDR3 has 13 amino acids. The ends were cut back, 1 base at V and 8 bases at J, with 11 bases in the middle.

The chain is built from TRBV4-2 and TRBJ1-2; TRBD1 is a possible D gene (6 bases). This CDR3 has 17 residues. CDR1 is LGHNA and CDR2 is YNFKEQ in the germline V gene. Deletions cut 1 base from V and 8 bases from J, with 23 bases between. The DNA of the CDR3 is TGTGCCAGCAGCCAAGCCGCCCACGGACAGCAAACTCCGGGCTACACCTTC. It specifies CASSQAAHGQQTPGYTF.

The chain is built from TRBV9 and TRBJ2-1, with D possibly matching TRBD2 (5 bases). Germline assignment: CDR1 SGDLS and CDR2 YYNGEE. V lost 3 bases, J lost 8 bases, and 12 bases lay in between. The CDR3 extends over 13 amino acids. CDR3 sequence: CASSASSSYEQFF. Here the CDR3 DNA reads TGTGCCAGCAGCGCTTCTAGCTCGTATGAGCAGTTCTTC.

This clone was seen only once. This sequence joins TRBV4-3 and TRBJ2-5; no firm D call. The CDR3 spans 15 residues. Per the germline V gene, CDR1 is LGHNA and CDR2 is YSLEER. V was shortened by 0 bases and J by 3 bases, with 11 bases between the two germline ends. The chain's CDR3 is CASSQDLGGKETQYF. The CDR3 nucleotides are TGCGCCAGCAGCCAAGATCTAGGCGGAAAAGAGACCCAGTACTTC.

This chain uses TRBV29-1 with TRBJ2-1, with 8 positions matching TRBD2. This CDR3 spans 18 amino acids. CDR1 is SQVTM and CDR2 is ANQGSEA in the germline V gene. Germline trimming cut 8 bases from V and 1 base from J; bases unmatched to any gene: 19. This CDR3 is CSSEGGGGGTLSYNEQFF. In DNA, the CDR3 is TGCAGCTCCGAAGGGGGTGGCGGGGGGACCCTTTCCTACAATGAGCAGTTCTTC.

The V gene is TRBV6-4, the J gene TRBJ2-5; TRBD1 aligns across 10 bases. CDR1 and CDR2 from the germline V gene are MRHNA and SNTAGT. CDR3 length equals 15 residues. Trimming at V came to 5 bases and at J to 5 bases, leaving 8 bases not matched to a gene. The CDR3 is CASSPRTGGRETQYF. The CDR3, as DNA: TGTGCCAGCAGTCCCCGGACAGGGGGTCGGGAGACCCAGTACTTC.

This clone occurred once. The chain carries TRBV6-2 or TRBV6-3 and TRBJ1-1; D unresolved. The CDR3 has 13 amino acids. Between the trimmed V and J ends, which lost 6 bases and 1 base, there was a span of 9 bases. Germline V gene lookup returns CDR1 MNHEY and CDR2 SVGEGT. CDR3 sequence (DNA): TGTGCCAGCAGCCGAACAGAGAACACTGAAGCTTTCTTT. Amino acid sequence: CASSRTENTEAFF.

The J gene is TRBJ1-1, the V gene TRBV5-6; possibly TRBD1 for D (5 bases). Germline-derived CDR1 and CDR2 are SGHDT and YYEEEE. V was pared by 0 bases and J by 3 bases, with 9 bases between. The CDR3 runs 14 residues. The CDR3 protein is CASSLGGRDTEAFF. CDR3 nucleotides: TGTGCCAGCAGCTTGGGGGGCCGGGACACTGAAGCTTTCTTT.

The chain employs TRBV5-5 and TRBJ2-1, with no clear D. CDR3 length: 13 residues. Germline values: CDR1 SGHKS, CDR2 YYEKEE (reference sequence). Deletions cut 0 bases from V and 5 bases from J, with 6 bases between. Here the CDR3 reads CASSLAPNNEQFF. For the CDR3, the DNA is TGTGCCAGCAGCTTGGCTCCTAACAATGAGCAGTTCTTC.

A remark on this clone: Other DNA sequences in this sample translate to the same CDR3. This sequence joins TRBV29-1 and TRBJ2-2; maybe TRBD1 (5 bases). V lost 6 bases to trimming and J lost 1 base, with 6 bases between them. Looked up from germline, CDR1 is SQVTM and CDR2 is ANQGSEA. The CDR3 covers 12 residues. The CDR3 DNA reads TGCAGCGTCGACAGGAACACCGGGGAGCTGTTTTTT. It encodes CSVDRNTGELFF.

This chain links TRBV5-8 with TRBJ2-3; D possibly corresponds to TRBD1 (6 bases). Trimming cost V 2 bases and J 3 bases, with 13 bases left between them. There are 15 residues in the CDR3. From germline, CDR1 is SGHTS and CDR2 YDEGEE. CDR3 coding DNA: TGTGCCAGCAGCTTAAAGACAGGTCCGACAGATACGCAGTATTTT. Translated: CASSLKTGPTDTQYF.

V gene TRBV27 combines with J gene TRBJ1-5; D is possibly TRBD1 (5 bases). Per the germline V gene, CDR1 is MNHEY and CDR2 is SMNVEV (reference sequence). This CDR3 region has 14 residues. Trimming pared 6 bases from V and 5 bases from J, leaving 14 bases between. CDR3 residues: CASRAQGVYQPQHF. CDR3 DNA sequence: TGTGCCAGCAGGGCGCAGGGTGTATATCAGCCCCAGCATTTT.

The chain is built from TRBV6-2 or TRBV6-3 and TRBJ2-3; D is possibly TRBD1 (5 bases). Germline assignment: CDR1 MNHEY and CDR2 SVGEGT. The CDR3 totals 15 residues. The V and J ends lost 4 bases and 3 bases respectively, with 14 bases between them. The CDR3 sequence: CASSWTRTGTDTQYF. The CDR3 coding sequence is TGTGCCAGCAGTTGGACCCGAACAGGAACAGATACGCAGTATTTT.

The rearrangement uses TRBV6-5 and TRBJ1-5, with TRBD1 matching 7 bases. The CDR3 is 14 residues long. The germline V gene encodes CDR1 MNHEY and CDR2 SVGAGI. Germline trimming cut 6 bases from V and 6 bases from J; bases unmatched to any gene: 8. CDR3 residues: CASRGIGGSQPQHF. The CDR3 bases are TGTGCCAGCAGGGGGATAGGGGGCTCTCAGCCCCAGCATTTT.

The genes are TRBV6-5 and TRBJ2-5; D is possibly TRBD2 (5 bases). CDR1 MNHEY and CDR2 SVGAGI come from the germline V gene. V was trimmed by 0 bases and J by 4 bases, leaving 9 bases between them. The CDR3 runs to 14 residues. The CDR3 nucleotides read TGTGCCAGCAGTTACTCGATTGGGAGAGAGACCCAGTACTTC. This translates into CASSYSIGRETQYF.

This clone is a singleton in its sample. This chain uses TRBV5-4 with TRBJ1-5; D possibly corresponds to TRBD1 (6 bases). The CDR3 extends over 15 amino acids. V was trimmed by 4 bases and J by 0 bases, leaving 11 bases between them. Per the germline V gene, CDR1 is SGHNT and CDR2 is YYREEE (reference sequence). The CDR3 loop is CASSQQGDSNQPQHF. CDR3 DNA sequence: TGTGCCAGCAGCCAACAGGGTGATAGCAATCAGCCCCAGCATTTT.

This clone was recorded once. The chain links TRBV15 to TRBJ1-2; D call uncertain. The length of the CDR3 is 13 residues. Trimming left V 0 bases short and J 4 bases short, with 6 bases between. CDR1 LNHNV and CDR2 YYDKDF come from the germline V gene (reference sequence). CDR3 amino acids: CATSRELTYGYTF. CDR3 sequence (DNA): TGTGCCACCAGCAGAGAACTCACCTATGGCTACACCTTC.

This chain uses TRBV4-3 with TRBJ2-1; TRBD2 agrees at 12 bases. CDR3 size: 17 residues. Per germline, CDR1 LGHNA and CDR2 YSLEER. Trimming took 0 bases from V and 5 from J; bases not matched to a gene: 5. The CDR3 DNA reads as TGCGCCAGCAGCCAAGATCCTAGCGGGAGGGCCAACAATGAGCAGTTCTTC. This codes for CASSQDPSGRANNEQFF.